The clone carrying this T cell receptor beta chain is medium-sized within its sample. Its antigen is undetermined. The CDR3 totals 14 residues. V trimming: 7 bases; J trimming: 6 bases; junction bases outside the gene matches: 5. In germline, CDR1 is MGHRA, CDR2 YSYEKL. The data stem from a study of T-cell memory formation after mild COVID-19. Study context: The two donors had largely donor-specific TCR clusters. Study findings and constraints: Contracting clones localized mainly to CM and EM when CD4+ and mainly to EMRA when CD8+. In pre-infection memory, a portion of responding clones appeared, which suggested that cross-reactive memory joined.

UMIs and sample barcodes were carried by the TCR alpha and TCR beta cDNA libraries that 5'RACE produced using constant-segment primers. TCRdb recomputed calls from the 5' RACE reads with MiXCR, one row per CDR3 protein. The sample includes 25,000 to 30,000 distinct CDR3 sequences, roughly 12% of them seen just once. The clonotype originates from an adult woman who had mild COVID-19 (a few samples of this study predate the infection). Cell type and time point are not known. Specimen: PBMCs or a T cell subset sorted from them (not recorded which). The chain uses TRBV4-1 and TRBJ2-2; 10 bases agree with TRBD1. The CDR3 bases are TGCGCCAGCACCCACGACAGGGGGCCCGGGGAGCTGTTTTTT. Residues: CASTHDRGPGELFF.